Below are 31 T cell receptor beta chains sequenced from a single sample in a study of vaccination effects on CD4 cells after COVID-19. Sequencing was performed with immunoSEQ multiplex PCR; in TCRdb, only in-frame clones are kept and a portion is missing. The sample includes under 55,000 clones, more than 65% of them seen just once. Culture proceeded for nine to eleven days, and CD4+ T cells were then isolated. The cohort was immunized with two doses of either the BNT162b2 or mRNA-1273 vaccine. The antigens of these receptors remain unknown. This specimen was CD4+ T cells from PBMCs cultured without peptide, taken after COVID-19 vaccination. The source is a human donor who received a COVID-19 vaccine.

The rearrangement joins TRBV5-1 to TRBJ2-1; D might be TRBD2 (7 bases). Germline V gene lookup returns CDR1 SGHRS and CDR2 YFSETQ. With 3 bases removed from V and 5 bases from J, the gap between germline ends came to 24 bases. The CDR3 spans 18 residues. CDR3 region: CASSSGARWGGEHNEQFF. CDR3 in DNA: TGCGCCAGCAGCTCGGGGGCCCGTTGGGGGGGCGAACACAATGAGCAGTTCTTC.

The chain uses TRBV10-1 and TRBJ1-1; the D is unclear. V gave up 2 bases and J gave up 2 bases, with 6 bases separating them. In germline, CDR1 is WNHNN, CDR2 SYGVQD (reference sequence). The CDR3 is 13 amino acids. As DNA, the CDR3 is TGCGCCAGCAGTGAGAACAGAAACACTGAAGCTTTCTTT. Encoded protein: CASSENRNTEAFF.

The gene calls are TRBV6-1 and TRBJ2-1; D tentatively fits TRBD1 or TRBD2 (6 bases each). Looked up from germline, CDR1 is MNHNS and CDR2 is SASEGT. The CDR3 is made up of 16 amino acids. The germline V and J ends were trimmed by 0 bases and 1 base, with 10 bases remaining between them. CDR3 region: CASSEAGGGSYNEQFF. CDR3 DNA sequence: TGTGCCAGCAGTGAAGCTGGAGGGGGGTCCTACAATGAGCAGTTCTTC.

CDR3 bases: TGTGCCAGCAGTTGGCGGTTCTCCTACGAGCAGTACTTC. It is translated as CASSWRFSYEQYF. The chain employs TRBV12-3 or TRBV12-4 and TRBJ2-7; no reliable D call. CDR3 length: 13 residues. V lost 4 bases and J lost 0, with 7 bases in between.

For this clone: Other DNA sequences in the same sample also yield this CDR3. The chain employs TRBV19 and TRBJ1-1; D unresolved. The CDR3 is made up of 13 amino acids. The germline CDR1 and CDR2 sequences are LNHDA and SQIVND (reference sequence). Deletions cut 3 bases from V and 1 base from J, with 6 bases between. The CDR3, as DNA: TGTGCCAGTAGTATCCAAAAGAACACTGAAGCTTTCTTT. It translates to CASSIQKNTEAFF.

CDR3 loop: CASSARDRGINEQFF. The CDR3 bases are TGTGCCAGCAGTGCTAGGGACAGGGGGATAAATGAGCAGTTCTTC. V is TRBV2 and J is TRBJ2-1, with TRBD1 identical over 11 bases. The germline V gene has CDR1 SNHLY and CDR2 FYNNEI. The CDR3 is 15 amino acids. The trim removed 4 bases at V and 7 bases at J, leaving 6 bases unmatched.

The chain employs TRBV19 and TRBJ1-5; the match to TRBD1 covers 9 bases. The length of the CDR3 is 15 residues. The junction had 11 bases not matched to a gene; V was cut back by 6 bases and J by 8 bases. The germline gives CDR1 LNHDA, CDR2 SQIVND (reference sequence). The CDR3 DNA reads TGTGCCAGTAGATTAGGTGTACAGGGGGCAAAGCCCCAGCATTTT. Amino acid sequence: CASRLGVQGAKPQHF.

The V and J genes are TRBV4-1 and TRBJ2-5, with 7 positions matching TRBD1. The length of the CDR3 is 16 residues. Germline V CDR1 and CDR2: MGHRA, YSYEKL. J gave up 5 bases and V 1 base, and 10 bases lay outside the gene matches. CDR3 DNA: TGCGCCAGCAGCCAAGCATCGGACAGGTTCGGGGAGACCCAGTACTTC. Protein product: CASSQASDRFGETQYF.

The sample holds a few counts of this clone. V and J are TRBV7-9 and TRBJ1-1; D gene unclear. This CDR3 spans 13 amino acids. CDR1 is SEHNR and CDR2 is FQNEAQ in the germline V gene (reference sequence). V was trimmed by 3 bases and J by 4 bases, leaving 9 bases between them. In nucleotides, the CDR3 is TGTGCCAGCAGCTTTGACCAGCGCACTGAAGCTTTCTTT. It codes for CASSFDQRTEAFF.

In its sample, this clone was seen a few times. V and J are TRBV5-1 and TRBJ2-5; D might be TRBD1 (6 bases). Germline CDR1 reads SGHRS; CDR2 reads YFSETQ. The V and J ends lost 5 bases and 5 bases respectively, with 13 bases between them. CDR3 size: 13 residues. The chain's CDR3 is CASSTGFLETQYF. The CDR3 nucleotides are TGCGCCAGCAGTACAGGGTTTTTGGAGACCCAGTACTTC. Complete variable domain (other parts from reference TRBV5-1 and TRBJ2-5): KAGVTQTPRYLIKTRGQQVTLSCSPISGHRSVSWYQQTPGQGLQFLFEYFSETQRNKGNFPGRFSGRQFSNSRSEMNVSTLELGDSALYLCASSTGFLETQYFGPGTRLLVL.

This rearrangement joins TRBV5-1 to TRBJ2-3; tentatively, D is TRBD2 (6 bases). With 5 bases removed from V and 3 bases from J, the gap between germline ends came to 16 bases. CDR1 SGHRS and CDR2 YFSETQ come from the germline V gene. The CDR3 is made up of 15 amino acids. CDR3: CASSSSRAGTDTQYF. DNA of the CDR3: TGCGCCAGCAGTTCTAGCCGGGCGGGAACAGATACGCAGTATTTT. Filled out from reference TRBV5-1 and TRBJ2-3, the complete variable domain reads KAGVTQTPRYLIKTRGQQVTLSCSPISGHRSVSWYQQTPGQGLQFLFEYFSETQRNKGNFPGRFSGRQFSNSRSEMNVSTLELGDSALYLCASSSSRAGTDTQYFGPGTRLTVL.

The chain recombines TRBV6-5 with TRBJ2-1; 8 bases are shared with TRBD2. J lost 1 base, V lost 5 bases, and 4 bases had no gene match. Looked up from germline, CDR1 is MNHEY and CDR2 is SVGAGI. This CDR3 spans 15 amino acids. The CDR3 sequence is CASSRAGASYNEQFF. For the CDR3, the DNA is TGTGCCAGCAGTCGAGCGGGGGCTTCCTACAATGAGCAGTTCTTC.

DNA for the CDR3: TGTGCCAGCAGTCCCGCGTTAGCCTACAATGAGCAGTTCTTC. Amino acid sequence: CASSPALAYNEQFF. The chain recombines TRBV14 with TRBJ2-1, with unresolved D. V was cut by 6 bases and J by 2 bases, with 11 bases left in between. Per the germline V gene, CDR1 is SGHDN and CDR2 is FVKESK. The CDR3 consists of 14 residues.

The chain carries TRBV30 and TRBJ2-1, with TRBD1 identical over 8 bases. V lost 0 bases to trimming and J lost 6 bases; unmatched junction nucleotides: 10. The CDR3 has 16 residues. Germline V gene sequence: CDR1 GTSNPN, CDR2 SVGIG (reference sequence). The CDR3 here is CAWSVPMGQVTNEQFF. In DNA, the CDR3 is TGTGCCTGGAGTGTCCCTATGGGACAGGTAACCAATGAGCAGTTCTTC. Drawing the rest from reference TRBV30 and TRBJ2-1, the complete variable domain is SQTIHQWPATLVQPVGSPLSLECTVEGTSNPNLYWYRQAAGRGLQLLFYSVGIGQISSEVPQNLSASRPQDRQFILSSKKLLLSDSGFYLCAWSVPMGQVTNEQFFGPGTRLTVL.

This chain links TRBV6-5 with TRBJ1-6; no clear D gene. Trimming removed 5 bases from V and 5 bases from J, with 13 bases in between. Germline values: CDR1 MNHEY, CDR2 SVGAGI. This CDR3 has 15 residues. The CDR3 sequence is CASSSVEGNNSPLHF. DNA of the CDR3: TGTGCCAGCAGTAGCGTAGAGGGCAATAATTCACCCCTCCACTTT.

V gene TRBV10-3 combines with J gene TRBJ1-3; TRBD1 matches at 8 bases. CDR3 size: 14 residues. Germline CDR1 and CDR2: ENHRY and SYGVKD. Trimming at V came to 6 bases and at J to 3 bases, leaving 4 bases not matched to a gene. The CDR3: CAIRIQGDGNTIYF. CDR3 nucleotides: TGTGCCATCAGGATACAGGGGGATGGAAACACCATATATTTT.

This clone was counted a few times. V is TRBV11-2 and J is TRBJ1-1, with a possible D match to TRBD1 (6 bases). The germline V and J ends were trimmed by 5 bases and 1 base, with 11 bases remaining between them. The CDR3 is 14 amino acids. The germline V gene encodes CDR1 SGHAT and CDR2 FQNNGV. The CDR3 bases are TGTGCCAGCAGCCGGGACACTAGGAACACTGAAGCTTTCTTT. Protein sequence: CASSRDTRNTEAFF.

This clone is deemed medium-sized (0.01 to 0.1%). The gene calls are TRBV7-7 and TRBJ2-1; either TRBD1 or TRBD2 may fit D (5 bases each). Germline CDR1 is SSHAT and CDR2 is FNYEAQ (reference sequence). Trimming pared 4 bases from V and 2 bases from J, leaving 15 bases between. The CDR3 runs 16 residues. CDR3 nucleotide sequence: TGTGCCAGCAGCTCGGGACGGACAATAGCCTACAATGAGCAGTTCTTC. It codes for CASSSGRTIAYNEQFF.

The rearrangement uses TRBV7-2 and TRBJ2-5, with D unclear. Trimming removed 4 bases from V and 5 bases from J, with 14 bases in between. The CDR3 length is 14 residues. Germline CDR1 reads SGHTA; CDR2 reads FQGNSA. The CDR3 here is CASSSPGSTETQYF. The CDR3 nucleotides are TGTGCCAGCAGCTCCCCTGGTTCGACTGAGACCCAGTACTTC.

The V and J genes are TRBV9 and TRBJ1-6, with D perhaps matching TRBD1 (6 bases). Trimming took 6 bases from V and 8 from J, leaving 15 bases between them. Germline CDR1 reads SGDLS; CDR2 reads YYNGEE. The CDR3 covers 14 residues. DNA for the CDR3: TGTGCCAGCAACCCGGGGGCAGCTTATTCACCCCTCCACTTT. This encodes CASNPGAAYSPLHF.

This sequence joins TRBV19 and TRBJ1-4; D remains ambiguous. Between the trimmed V and J ends, which lost 4 bases and 0 bases, there was a span of 12 bases. Germline V lookup: CDR1 LNHDA, CDR2 SQIVND (reference sequence). The CDR3 is 16 residues long. For the CDR3, the DNA is TGTGCCAGTAGTAGGGTCAGATACTCAACTAATGAAAAACTGTTTTTT. Its translation is CASSRVRYSTNEKLFF.

This clone was recorded only once. V gene TRBV5-1 combines with J gene TRBJ2-1; the D gene is possibly TRBD2 (5 bases). Germline assignment: CDR1 SGHRS and CDR2 YFSETQ. The CDR3 contains 15 residues. The germline V and J ends were trimmed by 1 base and 9 bases, with 17 bases remaining between them. In DNA, the CDR3 is TGCGCCAGCAGCTTGAACAGCGGTGGGGTCTCTGAGCAGTTCTTC. Residues: CASSLNSGGVSEQFF.

The chain recombines TRBV18 with TRBJ2-5; D is uncertain. Trimming took 6 bases from V and 4 from J, leaving 9 bases between them. Germline lookup yields CDR1 KGHSH and CDR2 LQKENI. This CDR3 contains 12 residues. As DNA, the CDR3 is TGTGCCAGCTCCCTCGATGGAGAGACCCAGTACTTC. Translated: CASSLDGETQYF.

The chain recombines TRBV29-1 with TRBJ2-5; 7 bases match TRBD1. Trimming at V came to 7 bases and at J to 2 bases, leaving 10 bases not matched to a gene. Germline V gene lookup returns CDR1 SQVTM and CDR2 ANQGSEA. The CDR3 is 14 amino acids. CDR3 DNA: TGCAGCGGAGACCCGACAGGGAGACAAGAGACCCAGTACTTC. This sequence encodes CSGDPTGRQETQYF. The entire variable domain, with the rest obtained from reference TRBV29-1 and TRBJ2-5, is as follows: SAVISQKPSRDICQRGTSLTIQCQVDSQVTMMFWYRQQPGQSLTLIATANQGSEATYESGFVIDKFPISRPNLTFSTLTVSNMSPEDSSIYLCSGDPTGRQETQYFGPGTRLLVL.

The genes are TRBV29-1 and TRBJ2-4; no firm D call. Deletions cut 4 bases from V and 6 bases from J, with 7 bases between. The CDR3 contains 11 residues. CDR1 and CDR2 (germline): SQVTM, ANQGSEA. The CDR3 coding sequence is TGCAGCGTTGTGACTGGAAACATTCAGTACTTC. It encodes CSVVTGNIQYF.

The chain carries TRBV27 and TRBJ2-7; TRBD2 matches at 10 bases. J was trimmed by 3 bases and V by 3 bases; bases with no gene match: 5. From germline, CDR1 is MNHEY and CDR2 SMNVEV (reference sequence). The CDR3 is made up of 15 amino acids. The DNA of the CDR3 is TGTGCCAGCAGTTTGCGAGCGGGAGGGCTCTACGAGCAGTACTTC. Its protein is CASSLRAGGLYEQYF.

The chain employs TRBV12-3 or TRBV12-4 and TRBJ2-7; no clear D gene. Trimming removed 8 bases at V and 3 bases at J, with 14 bases between. The CDR3 is made up of 13 amino acids. CDR3 nucleotides: TGTGCCAGCTCGTCGATGTTGGGCTACGAGCAGTACTTC. It is translated as CASSSMLGYEQYF.

The chain is built from TRBV29-1 and TRBJ1-2; 10 bases line up with TRBD1. This CDR3 contains 14 residues. Germline loops: CDR1 SQVTM, CDR2 ANQGSEA. Trimming cost V 3 bases and J 6 bases; bases outside gene matches: 7. The chain's CDR3 is CSVEVDRGIDGYTF. The CDR3 DNA reads TGCAGCGTTGAGGTGGACAGGGGGATAGATGGCTACACCTTC. Full variable domain (rest looked up from reference TRBV29-1 and TRBJ1-2): SAVISQKPSRDICQRGTSLTIQCQVDSQVTMMFWYRQQPGQSLTLIATANQGSEATYESGFVIDKFPISRPNLTFSTLTVSNMSPEDSSIYLCSVEVDRGIDGYTFGSGTRLTVV.

This clone showed up just a few times. The rearrangement uses TRBV6-5 and TRBJ1-2, with TRBD1 as a possible D gene (6 bases). The CDR3 length is 13 residues. Trimming took 6 bases from V and 4 from J, leaving 12 bases between them. CDR1 and CDR2 (germline): MNHEY, SVGAGI. The CDR3, as DNA: TGTGCCAGCAGGGCGGGACACCTCTATGGCTACACCTTC. Translating it yields CASRAGHLYGYTF.

The chain is built from TRBV5-1 and TRBJ1-2, with no clear D. V dropped 0 bases and J dropped 8 bases, with 11 bases sitting between them. Germline V lookup: CDR1 SGHRS, CDR2 YFSETQ. The CDR3 totals 13 residues. CDR3 loop: CASSLVPLAGYTF. CDR3 DNA: TGCGCCAGCAGCTTGGTCCCCTTGGCCGGCTACACCTTC.

This chain uses TRBV19 with TRBJ2-2, with 10 bases identical to TRBD1. The CDR3 runs to 17 residues. CDR1 is LNHDA, CDR2 SQIVND, per germline (reference sequence). The ends lost 7 bases at V and 4 bases at J; junction bases unmatched: 12. The CDR3 reads CASKRGGGTGVTGELFF. Here the CDR3 DNA reads TGTGCCAGTAAAAGGGGTGGAGGGACAGGGGTCACCGGGGAGCTGTTTTTT.